This T cell receptor beta chain stems from a study of regulatory T cells in long-lasting Graves disease (dated by TCRdb to the early 2020s). About the full investigation: Antithyroid drugs had been taken for less than 3 months by newly diagnosed Graves' disease patients. The study took place in China and was registered as a clinical trial. Patients with persistent Graves' disease were compared with patients with newly diagnosed Graves' disease using TCR sequencing and RNA sequencing of peripheral blood. A total of about 35 samples underwent TCR sequencing: about 13 from persistent and approximately 20 from newly diagnosed Graves' disease patients. Broader findings and caveats from the paper: Patients with persistent disease shared more public clonotypes (about 2,700) than newly diagnosed patients did (approximately 970). Persistent disease showed preferential use of TRBV28, TRBJ1-2 and TRBJ2-5, whereas newly diagnosed disease favored TRBV20-1 and TRBJ2-1. The small sample size was acknowledged by the authors as a limitation that may reduce accuracy. Sequencing and analysis were restricted to the TCR beta chain. The study examined only peripheral blood because the primary lesion, thyroid tissue, could not be accessed. Persistent Graves' disease patients showed lower TCR Shannon entropy and fewer highly expanded clones than newly diagnosed patients, suggesting clonal expansion.

The time point label of this sample denotes: newly diagnosed GD, antithyroid drugs for less than 3 months. For both TCR sequencing and RNA sequencing, RNA was extracted from PBMCs using TRIzol. Graves' disease was diagnosed according to American Thyroid Association guidelines. The patients came from an endocrinology department in Xi'an, China. Each patient gave roughly 8.4 milliliters of peripheral blood, collected in an EDTA anticoagulant tube. Ficoll Paque Plus density gradient separation was used to isolate PBMCs, and no further T cell sorting was performed. An Agilent 2100 Bioanalyzer and agarose gel were used to assess RNA quality, and a NanoDrop 2000 was used to measure RNA concentration. Looking up the germline V gene yields CDR1 SGHRS and CDR2 YFSETQ. From V the trimming removes 0 bases and from J it removes 0 bases, while the gene matches leave 5 bases of the junction unaccounted for. Its CDR3 holds 16 amino acids, cysteine through phenylalanine. Only the CDR3 DNA stays, 48 bases, in frame from base 1.

Receptor libraries were prepared by multiplex PCR. Instrument on record: Illumina HiSeq 4000. iRepertoire HTBI primers and Arm-PCR amplification of CDR3 regions were used to construct TCR beta libraries. PCR products were gel purified before sequencing. Concerning the study's data processing: Across samples, about 63 TRBV and 14 TRBJ segments were identified and used for gene usage analysis of CDR3 amino acid clonotypes. COPE and FqMerger were used to merge the filtered high-quality paired reads into contigs. Contigs were aligned with BLAST to IMGT TRBV, TRBD and TRBJ reference genes, and CDR3 was defined per IMGT. Any clonotype with a frequency above 0.1% was counted as a highly expanded clone. Shannon entropy was used to measure repertoire diversity, and the Gini coefficient was used to measure V-J evenness. Clonotypes shared by more than one individual were considered public. Using fastp at Q25 and MiXCR, TCRdb reprocessed the public reads and kept productive beta chains. Rows matching on CDR3 protein sequence are summarized as one entry with the most common DNA and genes. In this record, the V and J calls reflect TCRdb's handling and not the investigators' own analysis. The sample table holds 350,000 to 550,000 distinct CDR3 sequences, of which approximately 15% were seen once. The ten most abundant clones make up 17% of the sample.

This clonotype came up many times. It has no known antigen specificity. Base qualities are not provided; no much larger clone lies one nucleotide away. The sample also formed part of further work on T cells in Graves' hyperthyroidism and ophthalmopathy. In that second paper, the authors write: Stable Graves' hyperthyroidism was defined as the absence of progression to ophthalmopathy over 18 months of follow-up. Hyperthyroidism patients were newly diagnosed, had a disease duration of under 2 months, and were aged 18 to 65 years. Exclusion was applied to patients with uncontrolled infections, other autoimmune diseases, pregnancy or lactation. Diagnoses were based on clinical symptoms, serum thyroxine and TRAb, thyroid ultrasound and orbital computed tomography. The first round of RT-PCR for the TCR CDR3 was performed with the HTBI primer set and the Qiagen OneStep RT-PCR kit. Most expanded thyroid clonotypes (frequency above 0.001) were also detected in blood, a finding suggesting that blood repertoires may reflect thyroid immune responses. A model built on a 13 V-J signature distinguished ophthalmopathy from stable hyperthyroidism, reaching around 88% sensitivity and about 81% specificity in cross-validation and 80%/75% in testing. In validation, the model predicted progression to ophthalmopathy with approximately 71% sensitivity and about 73% specificity, a median of around six months before onset. To identify TCR V-J signatures that set the groups apart, the researchers used a discovery cohort of 95 to 100 patients, made up of around 42 with Graves' ophthalmopathy and approximately 57 with stable Graves' hyperthyroidism. Prospective prediction of ophthalmopathy was tested in an independent validation cohort consisting of some 19 hyperthyroidism patients and some 15 patients who later progressed to ophthalmopathy. The 100 or so discovery patients were randomly divided into training and test sets at a 7:3 ratio. Thyroid tissue and blood T-cell repertoires from more than five Graves' hyperthyroidism patients were also compared in the study. After sampling, hyperthyroidism patients received methimazole starting at 30 mg daily, and ophthalmopathy patients received high-dose intravenous methylprednisolone. A second multiplex PCR round built the libraries, followed by size selection and purification. The libraries were sequenced on an Illumina HiSeq2000 using paired-end 100 bp reads. SOAPnuke was used to process the raw data, removing reads that contained adapters or uncalled bases, had a mean Phred below 15, or lacked an exact match to the constant primer or identifier. COPE v1.2.5 was used to merge high-quality paired reads, and clonotypes were defined as unique nucleotide sequences. Clonotypes were aligned to IMGT TRBV, TRBD and TRBJ reference segments using MiTCR v1.1. The analysis was restricted to V-J combinations with a frequency above 0.0001, which together covered 99% to 99.2% of the repertoires. A TCS score was defined as the ratio of F50 (clonal expansion) to E x V (chaos), with BLOSUM62-based TCRdist applied between CDR3 peptides within each V-J. Welch's t-statistics and random forest reduced 514 V-J features to about 12, which were used in a naive Bayes classifier (R e1071). No statistical method was used to set the sample size in advance, and investigators knew the group allocation. The paper reports TCR Vbeta CDR3 sequencing of fewer than 150 peripheral blood samples: approximately 41 ophthalmopathy, around 80 hyperthyroidism and around 17 progressor patients.

This sequence uses TRBV5-1 and TRBJ1-1, with 7 central nucleotides matching TRBD1. Sequenced here: peripheral blood mononuclear cells (PBMCs), sampled at new diagnosis, from a patient treated with antithyroid drugs. This sequence was found in a woman aged 50 to 60 with Graves disease. Donor details come from another sample of the same person, matched by shared clones. CDR3 protein: CASSLGVQGMNTEAFF. The DNA is as follows: TGCGCCAGCAGCTTGGGTGTACAGGGGATGAACACTGAAGCTTTCTTT.